This T cell receptor (beta chain) is drawn from a study of T-cell reconstitution after alpha-beta-depleted transplantation in children. Library preparation (for TCRbeta) was performed with unique molecular identifiers. TCRdb used MiXCR to reprocess the PCR reads, holding one entry per CDR3 protein. The sample shows a few hundred thousand distinct CDR3 sequences, under 13% of them seen only once. Trimming cost V 5 bases and J 4 bases, with 8 bases left between them. The CDR3 extends over 13 amino acids. The material sequenced was PBMCs from the stem cell graft donor, taken from the stem cell graft. The V call is TRBV12-3 or TRBV12-4, the J call TRBJ2-2, with D hard to call. This receptor was obtained from a human donor who donated a stem cell graft to a child with acute myeloid leukemia. The CDR3 sequence: CASSKKRTGELFF. DNA of the CDR3: TGTGCCAGCAGTAAAAAACGCACCGGGGAGCTGTTTTTT.